Each of the 25 T cell receptor beta chains below was sequenced from the same sample in a study of blood T cells in healthy people across ages. Combining a sample-barcoded 5' primer with a J-beta primer mix, a second PCR ran for roughly 6 to 12 cycles. In TCRdb, the 5' RACE reads were re-called with MiXCR into one record per CDR3 protein. The sample has over a million distinct CDR3 sequences; around 45% are singletons. Material for sequencing was blood. These receptor sequences come from a woman aged 55-75 years in good health.

The J gene is TRBJ2-1, the V gene TRBV7-9, with 8 bases lining up with TRBD1. Germline V gene data show CDR1 as SEHNR and CDR2 as FQNEAQ (reference sequence). CDR3 length: 16 residues. With V trimmed by 5 bases and J by 7 bases, 13 bases remained unmatched. This CDR3 is CASSPPPGGIRNEQFF. CDR3 nucleotide sequence: TGTGCCAGCAGCCCACCCCCAGGGGGCATAAGGAATGAGCAGTTCTTC.

V usage is TRBV3-1 and J usage is TRBJ2-1; D is undetermined. V was trimmed by 1 base and J by 5 bases, leaving 12 bases between them. Germline V gives CDR1 LGHDT, CDR2 YNNKEL (reference sequence). This CDR3 region has 15 residues. CDR3 loop: CASSQGGTLDNEQFF. CDR3 nucleotides: TGTGCCAGCAGCCAAGGCGGTACTCTCGACAATGAGCAGTTCTTC.

The chain couples TRBV20-1 to TRBJ1-2, with D uncertain. Germline CDR1 is DFQATT and CDR2 is SNEGSKA (reference sequence). V lost 7 bases, J lost 6 bases, and 15 bases lay in between. The CDR3 runs 12 residues. CDR3: CSVNRQIHGYTF. CDR3 DNA sequence: TGCAGTGTAAATCGCCAAATCCATGGCTACACCTTC.

The J gene is TRBJ2-1, the V gene TRBV20-1; 10 bases line up with TRBD2. V lost 0 bases and J lost 8; bases outside the gene matches: 7. CDR3 length: 15 residues. Looked up from germline, CDR1 is DFQATT and CDR2 is SNEGSKA (reference sequence). As DNA, the CDR3 is TGCAGTGCTAGAGATGTACTAGCGGGACTCGATGAGCAGTTCTTC. It yields the protein CSARDVLAGLDEQFF.

This clonotype has just a few counts. The genes are TRBV6-1 and TRBJ2-6; 9 bases align to TRBD1. V shed 5 bases and J 2 bases; nucleotides not matched to a gene: 10. Germline CDR1 MNHNS, CDR2 SASEGT. The CDR3 has 18 amino acids. CDR3 bases: TGTGCCAGCAGTCGACCGGGACAGGGTGGGACTGGGGCCAACGTCCTGACTTTC. Its protein product is CASSRPGQGGTGANVLTF.

This clonotype has at least ten counts. The chain carries TRBV29-1 and TRBJ2-7, with TRBD2 matching 7 bases. The CDR3 covers 15 residues. The germline CDR1 and CDR2 sequences are SQVTM and ANQGSEA. V was pared by 1 base and J by 0 bases, with 6 bases of the junction left unmatched. CDR3 nucleotides: TGCAGCGTTGAAGGGGTTAGCGGGCGCTCCTACGAGCAGTACTTC. This gives the protein CSVEGVSGRSYEQYF.

For this clonotype: A much larger clonotype is one base distant, so this may be a read error. The chain carries TRBV7-2 and TRBJ2-7; no clear D. CDR1 and CDR2 (germline): SGHTA, FQGNSA. V lost 5 bases, J lost 3 bases, and 14 bases lay in between. The CDR3 consists of 14 residues. The CDR3 region has the DNA TGTGCCAGCAGCGTATGGCCCTCGGACTACGAGCAGTACTTC. It specifies CASSVWPSDYEQYF.

The chain is built from TRBV18 and TRBJ1-2; 7 bases agree with TRBD1. The V gene's germline CDR1 is KGHSH and CDR2 LQKENI. The V gene end was trimmed by 3 bases and the J gene end by 7 bases; junction bases not matched to a gene: 8. CDR3 size: 14 residues. The CDR3 loop reads CASSPEQGRTGYTF. In DNA form, the CDR3 reads TGTGCCAGCTCACCGGAACAGGGGAGGACTGGCTACACCTTC.

The V gene is TRBV10-3, the J gene TRBJ2-3; the D is unclear. The V gene's germline CDR1 is ENHRY and CDR2 SYGVKD. V lost 5 bases and J lost 2, with 11 bases in between. This CDR3 is 14 amino acids long. CDR3 sequence (DNA): TGTGCCATCAGTCCCACAGCAGACACAGATACGCAGTATTTT. Amino acid sequence: CAISPTADTDTQYF.

V gene TRBV9 combines with J gene TRBJ2-7, with 10 bases identical to TRBD2. Germline loops: CDR1 SGDLS, CDR2 YYNGEE. There are 14 residues in the CDR3. V lost 3 bases to trimming and J lost 4 bases; unmatched junction nucleotides: 4. The CDR3 sequence is CASSASGSVYEQYF. CDR3 nucleotide sequence: TGTGCCAGCAGCGCTAGCGGGAGTGTTTACGAGCAGTACTTC. Combining the CDR3 with reference TRBV9 and TRBJ2-7 gives the whole variable domain DSGVTQTPKHLITATGQRVTLRCSPRSGDLSVYWYQQSLDQGLQFLIQYYNGEERAKGNILERFSAQQFPDLHSELNLSSLELGDSALYFCASSASGSVYEQYFGPGTRLTVT.

This clonotype was seen at least ten times. V is TRBV29-1 and J is TRBJ2-1; D may correspond to TRBD1 or TRBD2 (5 bases each). Trimming shortened V by 6 bases and J by 10 bases, and 13 bases separated the two germline ends. This CDR3 is 11 amino acids long. From germline, CDR1 is SQVTM and CDR2 ANQGSEA. This CDR3 reads CSVGTWGEQFF. CDR3 in DNA: TGCAGCGTCGGGACGTGGGGGGAGCAGTTCTTC.

The sample holds a few counts of this clonotype. This chain links TRBV4-1 with TRBJ2-3; D possibly corresponds to TRBD2 (6 bases). V was clipped by 0 bases and J by 4 bases, with 11 bases between them. Germline V gives CDR1 MGHRA, CDR2 YSYEKL. The CDR3 is 15 amino acids. The CDR3 loop is CASSQETGVPDTQYF. Here the CDR3 DNA reads TGCGCCAGCAGCCAAGAGACGGGGGTCCCAGATACGCAGTATTTT.

The chain is built from TRBV27 and TRBJ2-5; D ambiguous. The DNA end is a closer match to TRBJ2-7, so the J assignment may be wrong. Germline CDR1 reads MNHEY; CDR2 reads SMNVEV (reference sequence). The CDR3 is 14 amino acids. CDR3 DNA: TGTGCCAGCAGACCGAGGACCCGAGGTTACGAGCAGTACTTC. Its protein is CASRPRTRGYEQYF.

In its sample, this clonotype was seen once. The genes are TRBV5-1 and TRBJ2-7; a possible D gene is TRBD2 (6 bases). CDR1 and CDR2 (germline): SGHRS, YFSETQ. This CDR3 has 15 amino acids. V was cut by 3 bases and J by 3 bases, with 16 bases left in between. The CDR3 DNA reads TGCGCCAGCAGCTGGACTACTGACAGAAGCTACGAGCAGTACTTC. This encodes CASSWTTDRSYEQYF. The whole variable domain, filled in from reference TRBV5-1 and TRBJ2-7, reads KAGVTQTPRYLIKTRGQQVTLSCSPISGHRSVSWYQQTPGQGLQFLFEYFSETQRNKGNFPGRFSGRQFSNSRSEMNVSTLELGDSALYLCASSWTTDRSYEQYFGPGTRLTVT.

V gene TRBV9 combines with J gene TRBJ2-5; no firm D call. This CDR3 is 13 amino acids long. Trimming took off 4 bases at V and 4 bases at J, with 11 bases between the two ends. Germline CDR1 and CDR2: SGDLS and YYNGEE. The CDR3 region is CASSSAVVETQYF. CDR3 coding DNA: TGTGCCAGCAGCTCAGCAGTTGTAGAGACCCAGTACTTC.

The rearrangement uses TRBV24-1 and TRBJ2-5; 15 nucleotides align to TRBD2. The CDR3 is 17 residues long. CDR1 is KGHDR and CDR2 is SFDVKD in the germline V gene. The trim removed 4 bases at V and 11 bases at J, leaving 13 bases unmatched. CDR3 DNA sequence: TGTGCCACCAGTGACGCTGGACTAGCGGGAGGGCACAATGAGCAGTACTTC. Amino acids: CATSDAGLAGGHNEQYF.

The chain is built from TRBV20-1 and TRBJ2-7; 7 bases agree with TRBD1. This CDR3 is built from 12 residues. Germline V lookup: CDR1 DFQATT, CDR2 SNEGSKA (reference sequence). The V and J ends lost 4 bases and 3 bases, in that order; junction bases with no gene match: 3. DNA for the CDR3: TGCAGTGCTAACAGGGGAATCTACGAGCAGTACTTC. The encoded protein is CSANRGIYEQYF.

Concerning this clonotype itself: Germline is not matched at one junction end, which may reflect a read error. The chain has TRBV5-1 and TRBJ2-1; 12 positions agree with TRBD2. CDR1 and CDR2 (germline): SGHRS, YFSETQ. There are 16 residues in the CDR3. The CDR3 loop is CASSPRTSGTYNVQFF. For the CDR3, the DNA is TGCGCCAGCAGCCCTCGGACTAGCGGGACGTACAATGTGCAGTTCTTC.

This rearrangement joins TRBV27 to TRBJ2-3; the D is unclear. The V end lost 3 bases, the J end lost 7 bases, and 8 bases lay between the germline ends. The CDR3 sequence is 12 residues long. Germline V CDR1 and CDR2: MNHEY, SMNVEV (reference sequence). Written as DNA, the CDR3 is TGTGCCAGCAGTTTCAACCCACATACGCAGTATTTT. This translates into CASSFNPHTQYF.

The chain couples TRBV3-1 to TRBJ1-2; TRBD1 matches 8 bases. The V segment lost 4 bases and the J segment 8 bases; nucleotides outside the gene matches: 6. This CDR3 contains 13 residues. Germline CDR1 is LGHDT and CDR2 is YNNKEL (reference sequence). This CDR3 is CASSPTGVMGYTF. The CDR3 nucleotides read TGTGCCAGCAGCCCGACAGGGGTAATGGGCTACACCTTC.

J is TRBJ2-1 and V is TRBV6-5; unclear D gene. This CDR3 spans 14 amino acids. Between the trimmed V and J ends, which lost 5 bases and 0 bases, there was a span of 8 bases. The germline gives CDR1 MNHEY, CDR2 SVGAGI. CDR3 protein: CASSKSSSYNEQFF. The CDR3 region has the DNA TGTGCCAGCAGTAAGTCGAGCTCCTACAATGAGCAGTTCTTC.

The gene calls are TRBV10-3 and TRBJ2-1, with D tentatively TRBD2 (6 bases). This CDR3 comprises 12 residues. V was shortened by 3 bases and J by 12 bases, with 12 bases between the two germline ends. CDR1 is ENHRY, CDR2 SYGVKD, per germline. The CDR3 coding sequence is TGTGCCATCAGTGATAAGGGACTTGGGCAGTTCTTC. Translating gives CAISDKGLGQFF.

CDR3 DNA: TGTGCCAGCCATGTCGGGGGCGGGCTTGAGCAGTTCTTC. Translated: CASHVGGGLEQFF. J is TRBJ2-1 and V is TRBV2; perhaps D is TRBD1 or TRBD2 (6 bases each). V lost 8 bases and J 9 bases, leaving 17 bases between the germline ends. CDR3 length: 13 amino acids. Germline values: CDR1 SNHLY, CDR2 FYNNEI.

This clonotype was seen many times. V gene TRBV2 combines with J gene TRBJ2-3, with TRBD2 matching over 13 bases. The CDR3 runs 17 residues. V shed 6 bases and J 5 bases; nucleotides not matched to a gene: 11. Germline CDR1 and CDR2: SNHLY and FYNNEI. The CDR3 protein is CASSRAGTSGTGDTQYF. The CDR3 DNA reads as TGTGCCAGCAGCCGGGCCGGGACTAGCGGGACTGGAGATACGCAGTATTTT.

Only a few counts were recorded for this clonotype. The genes are TRBV5-1 and TRBJ2-7; 10 bases agree with TRBD2. The CDR3 has 14 amino acids. Germline V CDR1 and CDR2: SGHRS, YFSETQ. The V segment lost 4 bases and the J segment 4 bases; nucleotides outside the gene matches: 5. The CDR3 is CASSATSGKYEQYF. The DNA for the CDR3 is TGCGCCAGCAGCGCAACTAGCGGGAAATACGAGCAGTACTTC.